The 16 T cell receptor beta chains in this list originate from one sample, sequenced in a study of T cell responses to AZD1222 COVID-19 vaccine. Sequencing used immunoSEQ multiplex PCR; TCRdb keeps in-frame clones, though not all of them. Here the sample spans over 100,000 clones, approximately 90% being singletons. Sample: peripheral blood, taken on day 0 of AZD1222 vaccination. These receptors came from an adult in good health.

V and J are TRBV5-5 and TRBJ2-3, with 8 nucleotides matching TRBD2. V lost 6 bases and J lost 3; bases outside the gene matches: 6. Germline V lookup: CDR1 SGHKS, CDR2 YYEKEE (reference sequence). CDR3 size: 14 residues. The CDR3 reads CASNKRGQTDTQYF. The DNA of the CDR3 is TGTGCCAGCAATAAGCGGGGGCAAACAGATACGCAGTATTTT.

The V and J genes are TRBV6-5 and TRBJ1-2, with unresolved D. V was cut by 8 bases and J by 4 bases, with 14 bases left in between. From germline, CDR1 is MNHEY and CDR2 SVGAGI. The CDR3 is 13 amino acids. Written as DNA, the CDR3 is TGTGCCAGCTTTATTCCATCCGTCTATGGCTACACCTTC. It encodes CASFIPSVYGYTF.

The chain employs TRBV11-2 and TRBJ1-1; D perhaps matches TRBD1 (6 bases). V was shortened by 0 bases and J by 5 bases, with 13 bases between the two germline ends. The germline V gene encodes CDR1 SGHAT and CDR2 FQNNGV. This CDR3 has 15 amino acids. CDR3 sequence: CASSLDRQGRTEAFF. In DNA form, the CDR3 reads TGTGCCAGCAGCTTAGATCGCCAGGGGAGGACTGAAGCTTTCTTT.

The chain uses TRBV1 and TRBJ1-1; the D call TRBD1 from the table was never checked on the DNA. TRBV1 is assigned pseudogene status. The CDR3 spans 15 residues. The CDR3 sequence: CTSSLNDRGGPEAFF. Written as DNA, the CDR3 is TGCACCAGCAGCCTAAACGACAGGGGAGGACCTGAAGCTTTCTTT.

This chain connects TRBV28 to TRBJ1-1; 7 nucleotides align to TRBD1. In germline, CDR1 is MDHEN, CDR2 SYDVKM. V was pared by 1 base and J by 2 bases, with 10 bases of the junction left unmatched. The CDR3 sequence is 17 residues long. DNA for the CDR3: TGTGCCAGCAGTTTATTCAGGGGGGTAGGGGGAAACACTGAAGCTTTCTTT. Amino acids: CASSLFRGVGGNTEAFF.

The genes are TRBV27 and TRBJ1-4; D is ambiguous. The germline gives CDR1 MNHEY, CDR2 SMNVEV (reference sequence). This CDR3 has 19 amino acids. V lost 6 bases, J lost 0 bases, and 23 bases lay in between. In DNA, the CDR3 is TGTGCCAGCAGCCCTCTACCACCCAGATTTCTTGCAACTAATGAAAAACTGTTTTTT. Encoded protein: CASSPLPPRFLATNEKLFF.

The chain combines TRBV6-1 with TRBJ2-6; D is possibly TRBD1 (6 bases). The ends were cut back, 1 base at V and 0 bases at J, with 13 bases in the middle. Germline assignment: CDR1 MNHNS and CDR2 SASEGT. The CDR3 has 18 residues. CDR3 sequence: CASSEVQGLTSGANVLTF. The CDR3 DNA reads as TGTGCCAGCAGTGAAGTCCAGGGGCTGACCTCTGGGGCCAACGTCCTGACTTTC.

The chain links TRBV4-1 to TRBJ1-5, with no clear D. The CDR3 spans 14 residues. With 4 bases removed from V and 5 bases from J, the gap between germline ends came to 12 bases. The germline V gene has CDR1 MGHRA and CDR2 YSYEKL. The CDR3 nucleotides read TGCGCCAGCAGCCTCGATGGGCGGGATCAGCCCCAGCATTTT. Translated, it gives CASSLDGRDQPQHF.

The chain is built from TRBV7-2 and TRBJ1-1; D perhaps matches TRBD1 (5 bases). CDR3 size: 15 residues. The V gene's germline CDR1 is SGHTA and CDR2 FQGNSA. Trimming shortened V by 2 bases and J by 1 base, and 11 bases separated the two germline ends. This CDR3 reads CASSLRPGRNTEAFF. CDR3 bases: TGTGCCAGCAGCTTACGCCCAGGGCGGAACACTGAAGCTTTCTTT.

A single count supports this clone. CDR3 in amino acids: CASSDVLMNTEAFF. Written as DNA, the CDR3 is TGTGCCAGCAGTGATGTCTTAATGAACACTGAAGCTTTCTTT. The V call is TRBV2, the J call TRBJ1-1; D is unclear. The CDR3 extends over 14 amino acids. Trimming pared 3 bases from V and 0 bases from J, leaving 8 bases between. CDR1 is SNHLY, CDR2 FYNNEI, per germline.

Only a few counts were recorded for this clone. The chain employs TRBV19 and TRBJ1-5; D may be TRBD1 (5 bases). Deletions cut 1 base from V and 6 bases from J, with 7 bases between. Germline CDR1 LNHDA, CDR2 SQIVND (reference sequence). CDR3 size: 13 residues. CDR3 loop: CASSIGGGQPQHF. The DNA of the CDR3 is TGTGCCAGTAGTATAGGGGGCGGTCAGCCCCAGCATTTT.

The chain recombines TRBV19 with TRBJ2-7; 11 nucleotides match TRBD1. The CDR3 extends over 14 amino acids. CDR1 is LNHDA, CDR2 SQIVND, per germline (reference sequence). J was trimmed by 2 bases and V by 3 bases; bases with no gene match: 0. As DNA, the CDR3 is TGTGCCAGTAGTATGGGACAGGGGGCCTACGAGCAGTACTTC. Amino acids: CASSMGQGAYEQYF.

The count of this clone is one. The chain carries TRBV11-2 and TRBJ2-1, with 12 bases that match TRBD2. The junction had 6 bases not matched to a gene; V was cut back by 5 bases and J by 4 bases. Per germline, CDR1 SGHAT and CDR2 FQNNGV. The CDR3 length is 16 residues. CDR3 protein: CASSILAGGIYNEQFF. The CDR3 coding sequence is TGTGCCAGCAGCATTCTAGCGGGGGGGATTTACAATGAGCAGTTCTTC.

V gene TRBV7-5 combines with J gene TRBJ1-1; the table's D call, TRBD1, has no DNA check behind it. TRBV7-5 is designated a pseudogene. This CDR3 is 15 amino acids long. CDR3 coding DNA: TGTGCCAGAAGCTTACCTTTCAGGGGGATCACTGAAGCTTTCTTT. The encoded protein is CARSLPFRGITEAFF.

Points on this clone: Other DNA sequences of this sample code for an identical CDR3. V and J are TRBV3-1 (or the pseudogene TRBV3-2) and TRBJ1-3; D gene uncertain. Deletions cut 1 base from V and 4 bases from J, with 5 bases between. From germline, CDR1 is LGHDT and CDR2 YNNKEL (reference sequence). The CDR3 length is 13 residues. The CDR3: CASSQALGNTIYF. DNA for the CDR3: TGTGCCAGCAGCCAAGCATTGGGAAACACCATATATTTT.

The genes are TRBV7-2 and TRBJ1-1; D is undetermined. CDR3 length equals 14 residues. V was cut by 5 bases and J by 0 bases, with 10 bases left in between. The germline V gene encodes CDR1 SGHTA and CDR2 FQGNSA. The CDR3 region has the DNA TGTGCCAGCAGCCCAGACCCCATGAACACTGAAGCTTTCTTT. This sequence encodes CASSPDPMNTEAFF.